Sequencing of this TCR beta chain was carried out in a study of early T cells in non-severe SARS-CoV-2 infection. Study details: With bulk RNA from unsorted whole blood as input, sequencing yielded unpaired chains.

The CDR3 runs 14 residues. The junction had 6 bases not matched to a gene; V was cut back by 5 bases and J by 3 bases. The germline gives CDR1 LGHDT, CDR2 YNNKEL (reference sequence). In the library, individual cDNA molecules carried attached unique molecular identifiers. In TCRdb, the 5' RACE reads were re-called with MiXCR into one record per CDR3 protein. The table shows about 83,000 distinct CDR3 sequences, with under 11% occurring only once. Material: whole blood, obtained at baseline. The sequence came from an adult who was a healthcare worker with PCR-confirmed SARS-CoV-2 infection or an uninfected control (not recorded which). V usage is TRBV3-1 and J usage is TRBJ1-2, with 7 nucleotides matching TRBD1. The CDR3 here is CASSDRATYYGYTF. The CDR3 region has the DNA TGTGCCAGCAGCGACAGGGCTACATACTATGGCTACACCTTC.